This T cell receptor (beta chain) was obtained from a study of blood T cell repertoires in COVID-19. Study context: The study drew acute and convalescent COVID-19 samples from the United States, Italy and Spain. The analysed material was cDNA or gDNA that came from T cells, B-cell-depleted T cells, or PBMCs.

Clones were read by immunoSEQ multiplex PCR, and TCRdb kept only the in-frame ones, dropping some. The table includes some 290,000 clones, roughly 83% detected once. This clone appeared a single time. V was clipped by 0 bases and J by 8 bases; unmatched bases: 3. This CDR3 spans 14 amino acids. Germline V gives CDR1 LGHDT, CDR2 YNNKEL (reference sequence). This TCR derives from a man aged 55 to 70 who had recovered from COVID-19. Sample: peripheral blood. The chain has TRBV3-1 (or the pseudogene TRBV3-2) and TRBJ1-4, with 7 bases matching TRBD1. CDR3 sequence: CASSQEGGREKLFF. For the CDR3, the DNA is TGTGCCAGCAGCCAAGAAGGGGGCAGGGAAAAACTGTTTTTT.